Below, one TCR beta chain is given with its context. What it binds is not known. The data derive from a study of T cell repertoires in cytomegalovirus infection. The overall study: Public TCR beta signatures marked donors with CMV infection and the matching HLA.

The CDR3 is 14 residues long. Trimming shortened V by 3 bases and J by 0 bases, and 9 bases separated the two germline ends. The germline CDR1 and CDR2 sequences are DFQATT and SNEGSKA (reference sequence). MiXCR was run by TCRdb on the reads, yielding one entry per CDR3 protein. Altogether fewer than 950,000 distinct CDR3 sequences are present, approximately 32% being singletons, with the ten largest covering around 11%. The sequence was obtained from a human donor in good health (CMV status not recorded). Some clones in this sample may be carry-over from other donors' samples. The rearrangement joins TRBV20-1 to TRBJ1-3; unclear D gene. Material: cultured CD8+ T cells from PBMCs, obtained from culture after CMV antigen stimulation. CDR3 coding DNA: TGCAGTGCTAGGGACGGGTACTCTGGAAACACCATATATTTT. This translates into CSARDGYSGNTIYF.